Given below is one T cell receptor beta chain in context. The authors' processing: Quantification of nucleated cells was approximated via reference gene primer amplification. Libraries were prepared by immunoSEQ multiplex PCR; TCRdb keeps only in-frame clonotypes and omits some of them. Clone size and the V and J calls come from that table; the DNA yielded D and trimming. The repertoire holds 400,000 or so clones, with roughly nine tenths as singletons. The sample is drawn from a study of blood T cell repertoires in COVID-19. Study context: COVID-19 samples collected from the United States, Italy and Spain covered acute and convalescent phases.

Clinical history as reported by participants underpinned cohort assignment. The CDR3 extends over 14 amino acids. The ends lost 8 bases at V and 7 bases at J; junction bases unmatched: 9. Germline CDR1 and CDR2: WNHNN and SYGVQD (reference sequence). This receptor was obtained from a man aged 25-40 years who had recovered from COVID-19. Material: PBMCs or T cells enriched from blood (not recorded which). The J gene is TRBJ2-1, the V gene TRBV10-1, with 9 bases identical to TRBD1. CDR3 residues: CASGEDRGLNEQFF. CDR3 sequence (DNA): TGCGCCAGCGGGGAGGACAGGGGATTGAATGAGCAGTTCTTC.